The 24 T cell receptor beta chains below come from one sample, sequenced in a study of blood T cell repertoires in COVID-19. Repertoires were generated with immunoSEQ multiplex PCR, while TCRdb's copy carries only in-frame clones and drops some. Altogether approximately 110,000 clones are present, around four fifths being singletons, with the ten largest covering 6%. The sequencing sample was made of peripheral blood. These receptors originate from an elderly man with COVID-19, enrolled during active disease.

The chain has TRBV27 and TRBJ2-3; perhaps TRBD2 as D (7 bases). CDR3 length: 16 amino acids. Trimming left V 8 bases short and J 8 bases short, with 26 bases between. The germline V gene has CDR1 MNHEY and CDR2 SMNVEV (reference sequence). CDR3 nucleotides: TGTGCCAGCTCCCACGAGGGGTCTAGGAGGGGGGGTACGCAGTATTTT. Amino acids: CASSHEGSRRGGTQYF.

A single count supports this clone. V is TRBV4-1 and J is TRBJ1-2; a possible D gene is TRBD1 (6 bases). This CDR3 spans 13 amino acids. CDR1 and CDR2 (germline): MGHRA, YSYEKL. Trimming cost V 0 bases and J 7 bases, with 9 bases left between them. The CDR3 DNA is TGCGCCAGCAGCCAAGATTTCAGGGGTGGCTACACCTTC. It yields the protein CASSQDFRGGYTF.

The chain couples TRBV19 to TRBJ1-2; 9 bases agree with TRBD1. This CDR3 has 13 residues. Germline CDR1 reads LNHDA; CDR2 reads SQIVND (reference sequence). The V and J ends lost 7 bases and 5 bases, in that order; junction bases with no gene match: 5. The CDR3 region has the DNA TGTGCCAGTAAGCTGGACAGGGGTTATGGCTACACCTTC. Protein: CASKLDRGYGYTF.

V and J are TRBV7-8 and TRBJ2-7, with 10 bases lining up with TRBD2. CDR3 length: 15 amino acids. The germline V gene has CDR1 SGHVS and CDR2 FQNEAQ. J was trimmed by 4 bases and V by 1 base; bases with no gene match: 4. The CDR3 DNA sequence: TGTGCCAGCAGCTTAGTAGCGGGAGGAGGTTACGAGCAGTACTTC. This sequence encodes CASSLVAGGGYEQYF.

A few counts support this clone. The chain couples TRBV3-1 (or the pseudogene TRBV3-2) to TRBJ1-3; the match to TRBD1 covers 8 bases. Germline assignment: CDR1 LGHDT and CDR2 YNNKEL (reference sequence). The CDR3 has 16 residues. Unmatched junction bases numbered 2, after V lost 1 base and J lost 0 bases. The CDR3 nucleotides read TGTGCCAGCAGCCAAGCAGGGGGCCCCTCTGGAAACACCATATATTTT. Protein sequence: CASSQAGGPSGNTIYF.

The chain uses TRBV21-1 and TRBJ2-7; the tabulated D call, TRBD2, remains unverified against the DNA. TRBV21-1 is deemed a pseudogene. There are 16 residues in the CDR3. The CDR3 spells CASSNAGLRSSYEQYF. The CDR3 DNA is TGTGCCAGCAGCAATGCGGGACTACGGAGCTCCTACGAGCAGTACTTC.

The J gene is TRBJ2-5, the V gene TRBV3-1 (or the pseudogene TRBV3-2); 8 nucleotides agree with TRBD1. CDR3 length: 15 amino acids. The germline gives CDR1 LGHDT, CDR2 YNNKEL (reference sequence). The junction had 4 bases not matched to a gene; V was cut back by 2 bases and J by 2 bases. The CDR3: CASSQMTGAQETQYF. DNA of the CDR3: TGTGCCAGCAGCCAAATGACAGGGGCACAAGAGACCCAGTACTTC.

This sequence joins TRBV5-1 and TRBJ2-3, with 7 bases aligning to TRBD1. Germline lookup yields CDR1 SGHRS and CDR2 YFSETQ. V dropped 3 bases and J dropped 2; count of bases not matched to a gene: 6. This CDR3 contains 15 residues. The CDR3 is CASSYGTANTDTQYF. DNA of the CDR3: TGCGCCAGCAGCTATGGGACAGCCAACACAGATACGCAGTATTTT.

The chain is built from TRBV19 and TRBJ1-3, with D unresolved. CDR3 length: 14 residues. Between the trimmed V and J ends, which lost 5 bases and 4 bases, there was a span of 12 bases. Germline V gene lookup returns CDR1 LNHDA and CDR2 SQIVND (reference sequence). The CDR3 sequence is CASSQNSGGNTIYF. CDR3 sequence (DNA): TGTGCCAGTAGTCAAAACAGCGGCGGAAACACCATATATTTT.

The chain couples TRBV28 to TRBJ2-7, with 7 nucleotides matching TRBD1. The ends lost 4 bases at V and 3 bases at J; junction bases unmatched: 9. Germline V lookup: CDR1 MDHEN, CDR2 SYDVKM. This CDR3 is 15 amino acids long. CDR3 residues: CASSSLDRVHYEQYF. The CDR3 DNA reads TGTGCCAGCAGTTCCTTAGACAGGGTCCACTACGAGCAGTACTTC. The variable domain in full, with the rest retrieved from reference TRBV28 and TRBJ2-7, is DVKVTQSSRYLVKRTGEKVFLECVQDMDHENMFWYRQDPGLGLRLIYFSYDVKMKEKGDIPEGYSVSREKKERFSLILESASTNQTSMYLCASSSLDRVHYEQYFGPGTRLTVT.

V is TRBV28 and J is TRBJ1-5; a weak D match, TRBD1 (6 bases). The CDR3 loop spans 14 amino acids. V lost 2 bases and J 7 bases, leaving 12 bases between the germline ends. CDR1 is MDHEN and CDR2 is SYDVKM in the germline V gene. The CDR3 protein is CASSLRQGTQPQHF. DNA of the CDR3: TGTGCCAGCAGTTTACGGCAGGGGACCCAGCCCCAGCATTTT.

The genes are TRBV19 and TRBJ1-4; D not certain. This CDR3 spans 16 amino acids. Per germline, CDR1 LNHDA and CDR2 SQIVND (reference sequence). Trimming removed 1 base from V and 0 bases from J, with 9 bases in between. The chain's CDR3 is CASSIGRRATNEKLFF. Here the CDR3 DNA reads TGTGCCAGTAGTATAGGGCGGAGAGCAACTAATGAAAAACTGTTTTTT.

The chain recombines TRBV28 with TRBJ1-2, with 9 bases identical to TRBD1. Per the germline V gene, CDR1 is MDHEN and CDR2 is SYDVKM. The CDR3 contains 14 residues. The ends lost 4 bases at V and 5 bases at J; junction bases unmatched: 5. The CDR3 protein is CASSSAGTGYGYTF. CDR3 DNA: TGTGCCAGCAGTTCCGCCGGGACAGGGTATGGCTACACCTTC.

CDR3 sequence (DNA): TGTGCCAGCAGCAGTGGGGGACAGGAGAACACTGAAGCTTTCTTT. Residues: CASSSGGQENTEAFF. The rearrangement uses TRBV5-4 and TRBJ1-1, with 8 bases aligning to TRBD1. This CDR3 has 15 amino acids. CDR1 and CDR2 (germline): SGHNT, YYREEE (reference sequence). V lost 4 bases and J lost 1; bases outside the gene matches: 6. The entire variable domain, with the rest obtained from reference TRBV5-4 and TRBJ1-1, is as follows: ETGVTQSPTHLIKTRGQQVTLRCSSQSGHNTVSWYQQALGQGPQFIFQYYREEENGRGNFPPRFSGLQFPNYSSELNVNALELDDSALYLCASSSGGQENTEAFFGQGTRLTVV.

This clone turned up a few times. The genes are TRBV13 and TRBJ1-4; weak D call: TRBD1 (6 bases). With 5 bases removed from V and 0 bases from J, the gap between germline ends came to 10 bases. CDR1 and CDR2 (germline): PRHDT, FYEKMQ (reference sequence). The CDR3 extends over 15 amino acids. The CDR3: CASSVRTATNEKLFF. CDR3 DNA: TGTGCCAGCAGCGTGAGGACAGCAACTAATGAAAAACTGTTTTTT.

The CDR3 nucleotides read TGTGCCAGCAGCGCCTTGACAGGGGGCGAAGAGACCCAGTACTTC. It yields the protein CASSALTGGEETQYF. The chain uses TRBV7-9 and TRBJ2-5, with 10 bases matching TRBD1. The germline V gene has CDR1 SEHNR and CDR2 FQNEAQ (reference sequence). After removal of 5 bases from V and 3 bases from J, the junction contained 6 bases not matched to a gene. The CDR3 sequence is 15 residues long.

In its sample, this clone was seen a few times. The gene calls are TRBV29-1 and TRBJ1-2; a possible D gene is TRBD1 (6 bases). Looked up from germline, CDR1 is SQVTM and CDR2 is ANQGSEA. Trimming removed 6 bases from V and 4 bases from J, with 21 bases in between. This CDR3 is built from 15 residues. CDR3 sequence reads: CSVKQGALTGYGYTF. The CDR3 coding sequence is TGCAGCGTCAAACAGGGAGCTCTCACGGGCTATGGCTACACCTTC. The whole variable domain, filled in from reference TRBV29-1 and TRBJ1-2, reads SAVISQKPSRDICQRGTSLTIQCQVDSQVTMMFWYRQQPGQSLTLIATANQGSEATYESGFVIDKFPISRPNLTFSTLTVSNMSPEDSSIYLCSVKQGALTGYGYTFGSGTRLTVV.

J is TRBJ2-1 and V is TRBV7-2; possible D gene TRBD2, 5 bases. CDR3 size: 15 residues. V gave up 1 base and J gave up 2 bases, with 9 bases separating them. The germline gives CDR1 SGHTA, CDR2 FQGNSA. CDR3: CASSLDGVTYNEQFF. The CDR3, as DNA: TGTGCCAGCAGCTTAGACGGGGTAACCTACAATGAGCAGTTCTTC.

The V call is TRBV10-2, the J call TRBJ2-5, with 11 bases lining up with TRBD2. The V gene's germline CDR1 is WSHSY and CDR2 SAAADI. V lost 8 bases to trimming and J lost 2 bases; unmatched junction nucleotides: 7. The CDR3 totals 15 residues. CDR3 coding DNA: TGCGCCAGCGCGACCGGGACTAGCGGTCAAGAGACCCAGTACTTC. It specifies CASATGTSGQETQYF.

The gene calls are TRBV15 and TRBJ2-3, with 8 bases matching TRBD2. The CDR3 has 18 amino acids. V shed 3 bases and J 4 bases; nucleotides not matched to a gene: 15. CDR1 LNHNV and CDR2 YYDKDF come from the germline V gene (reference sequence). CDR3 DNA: TGTGCCACCAGCAGCCCCCTGGGTGGGCTAGCGGGTCCAGATACGCAGTATTTT. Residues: CATSSPLGGLAGPDTQYF.

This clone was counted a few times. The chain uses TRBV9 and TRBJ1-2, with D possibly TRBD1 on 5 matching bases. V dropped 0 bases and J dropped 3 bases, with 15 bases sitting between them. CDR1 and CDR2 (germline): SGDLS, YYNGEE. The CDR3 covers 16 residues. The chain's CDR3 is CASSVGATERHYGYTF. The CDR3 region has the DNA TGTGCCAGCAGCGTAGGGGCGACAGAACGCCACTATGGCTACACCTTC. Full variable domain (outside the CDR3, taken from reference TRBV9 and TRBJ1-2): DSGVTQTPKHLITATGQRVTLRCSPRSGDLSVYWYQQSLDQGLQFLIQYYNGEERAKGNILERFSAQQFPDLHSELNLSSLELGDSALYFCASSVGATERHYGYTFGSGTRLTVV.

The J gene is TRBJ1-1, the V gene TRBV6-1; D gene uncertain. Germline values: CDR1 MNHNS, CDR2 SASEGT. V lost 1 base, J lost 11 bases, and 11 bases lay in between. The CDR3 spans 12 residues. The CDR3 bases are TGTGCCAGCAGTGAAGGGGCCCTGTGGGCTTTCTTT. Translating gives CASSEGALWAFF.

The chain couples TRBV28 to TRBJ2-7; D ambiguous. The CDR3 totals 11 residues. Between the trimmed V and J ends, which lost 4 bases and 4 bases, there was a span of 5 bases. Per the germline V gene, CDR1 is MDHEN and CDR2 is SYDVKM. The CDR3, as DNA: TGTGCCAGCAGTTCAGTTTACGAGCAGTACTTC. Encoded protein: CASSSVYEQYF. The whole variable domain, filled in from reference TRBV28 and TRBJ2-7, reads DVKVTQSSRYLVKRTGEKVFLECVQDMDHENMFWYRQDPGLGLRLIYFSYDVKMKEKGDIPEGYSVSREKKERFSLILESASTNQTSMYLCASSSVYEQYFGPGTRLTVT.

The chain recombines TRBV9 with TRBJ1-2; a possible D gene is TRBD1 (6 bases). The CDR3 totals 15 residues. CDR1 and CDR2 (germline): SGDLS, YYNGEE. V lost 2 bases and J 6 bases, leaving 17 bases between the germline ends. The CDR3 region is CASSVTSGQRDGYTF. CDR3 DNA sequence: TGTGCCAGCAGCGTCACCTCCGGACAGCGCGATGGCTACACCTTC.